Listed below are T cell receptor beta chains from one sample, sequenced in a study of Ad26.COV2.S vaccination and SARS-CoV-2 variants. TCRdb keeps only in-frame clones here, not all; method: immunoSEQ multiplex PCR. The data show 440,000 or so clones, 90% seen once. Sequences were derived from peripheral blood, sampled in a trial of Ad26.COV2.S vaccine versus placebo. Every receptor here comes from a person between 18 and 65 years old who received the Ad26.COV2.S COVID-19 vaccine or a placebo. The CDR3 runs from the conserved cysteine through the conserved F or W. D genes are given only for firm matches. The size field is filled for only some rows; it gives once, few, many or a size class.

v_gene: TRBV7-9; j_gene: TRBJ2-1; abundance: -; d_gene: TRBD2; CDR3nt: TGTGCCAGCAGCTTAGCCGACCGACTAGCTTTGAGCTCCTACAATGAGCAGTTCTTC; CDR3aa: CASSLADRLALSSYNEQFF
v_gene: TRBV27; j_gene: TRBJ2-7; abundance: -; d_gene: TRBD1; CDR3nt: TGTGCCAGCAGTTTAACCGGGACAGGACCCCACGAGCAGTACTTC; CDR3aa: CASSLTGTGPHEQYF
v_gene: TRBV7-7; j_gene: TRBJ2-1; abundance: -; d_gene: TRBD2; CDR3nt: TGTGCCAGCAGCTCGGGACTAGCGGGAATGGTTGAGCAGTTCTTC; CDR3aa: CASSSGLAGMVEQFF
v_gene: TRBV6-5; j_gene: TRBJ2-7; abundance: few; d_gene: -; CDR3nt: TGTGCCAGCAGTTACAGGGCCTACCCCACCTACGAGCAGTACTTC; CDR3aa: CASSYRAYPTYEQYF
v_gene: TRBV11-2; j_gene: TRBJ2-1; abundance: few; d_gene: -; CDR3nt: TGTGCCAGCAGCTTAGATCTTAGTGGTGAGCAGTTCTTC; CDR3aa: CASSLDLSGEQFF
v_gene: TRBV27; j_gene: TRBJ2-3; abundance: -; d_gene: -; CDR3nt: TGTGCCAGCAGTTTACGGAGCACAGATACGCAGTATTTT; CDR3aa: CASSLRSTDTQYF
v_gene: TRBV27; j_gene: TRBJ2-3; abundance: -; d_gene: TRBD2; CDR3nt: TGTGCCAGCAGTTTCGTAGCGGGAGCGAGCACAGATACGCAGTATTTT; CDR3aa: CASSFVAGASTDTQYF
v_gene: TRBV12-3/TRBV12-4; j_gene: TRBJ1-2; abundance: once; d_gene: -; CDR3nt: TGTGCCAGCAGGAACCCGGGAAATTATGGCTACACCTTC; CDR3aa: CASRNPGNYGYTF
v_gene: TRBV2; j_gene: TRBJ2-2; abundance: -; d_gene: -; CDR3nt: TGTGCCAGCAGGGGTACCGCGAACACCGGGGAGCTGTTTTTT; CDR3aa: CASRGTANTGELFF
v_gene: TRBV30; j_gene: TRBJ2-3; abundance: -; d_gene: TRBD2; CDR3nt: TGTGCCTGTTCGGGGGGACGTAGCACAGATACGCAGTATTTT; CDR3aa: CACSGGRSTDTQYF
v_gene: TRBV27; j_gene: TRBJ1-1; abundance: -; d_gene: -; CDR3nt: TGTGCCAGCAGCCCATGGGGGGACACGGCGACTGAAGCTTTCTTT; CDR3aa: CASSPWGDTATEAFF
v_gene: TRBV9; j_gene: TRBJ2-3; abundance: once; d_gene: -; CDR3nt: TGTGCCAGCAGCGTAGCAGATACGCAGTATTTT; CDR3aa: CASSVADTQYF
v_gene: TRBV7-9; j_gene: TRBJ2-3; abundance: -; d_gene: -; CDR3nt: TGTGCCAGCAGCCTCAGGACACAGGATACGCAGTATTTT; CDR3aa: CASSLRTQDTQYF
v_gene: TRBV21-1; j_gene: TRBJ1-5; abundance: -; d_gene: -; CDR3nt: TGTGCCAGCAGCAAAGGTCGGGACAGGGCGCGTTGCAGCCCCCAGCATTTT; CDR3aa: CASSKGRDRARCSPQHF
v_gene: TRBV25-1; j_gene: TRBJ2-5; abundance: once; d_gene: TRBD1; CDR3nt: TGTGCCAGCAGTCCGTCACCGGGACAGGGCTCAGAGACCCAGTACTTC; CDR3aa: CASSPSPGQGSETQYF
v_gene: TRBV7-8; j_gene: TRBJ2-7; abundance: -; d_gene: -; CDR3nt: TGTGCCAGCAGCTTAGCGTCAGGATTGTCCTACGAGCAGTACTTC; CDR3aa: CASSLASGLSYEQYF
v_gene: TRBV20-1; j_gene: TRBJ2-1; abundance: -; d_gene: -; CDR3nt: TGCAGTGCTACCAGGGCCGATGAGCAGTTCTTC; CDR3aa: CSATRADEQFF
v_gene: TRBV29-1; j_gene: TRBJ2-3; abundance: once; d_gene: -; CDR3nt: TGCAGCGCCCGGGGGCAGGGGGGTACGCAGTATTTT; CDR3aa: CSARGQGGTQYF
v_gene: TRBV11-2; j_gene: TRBJ2-7; abundance: -; d_gene: -; CDR3nt: TGTGCCAGCAGCACCCTTGGCCGGGGGGACAGGAGACAGTACTTC; CDR3aa: CASSTLGRGDRRQYF
v_gene: TRBV2; j_gene: TRBJ1-2; abundance: -; d_gene: -; CDR3nt: TGTGCCAGCAGAACCGAGGGGGTGGGGGGAGGCTACACCTTC; CDR3aa: CASRTEGVGGGYTF
v_gene: TRBV5-5; j_gene: TRBJ1-1; abundance: -; d_gene: -; CDR3nt: TGTGCCAGCAGCTTTTGGGGTATTTCTGAAGCTTTCTTT; CDR3aa: CASSFWGISEAFF
v_gene: TRBV5-7; j_gene: TRBJ2-7; abundance: -; d_gene: -; CDR3nt: TGTGCCAGCAGCTTGTCTGCCCAGGGGTACTACGAGCAGTACTTC; CDR3aa: CASSLSAQGYYEQYF
v_gene: TRBV27; j_gene: TRBJ2-7; abundance: -; d_gene: -; CDR3nt: TGTGCCAGCAGTTTATCGTCCCGACGGGGGCAGTACTTC; CDR3aa: CASSLSSRRGQYF
v_gene: TRBV7-9; j_gene: TRBJ1-4; abundance: -; d_gene: -; CDR3nt: TGTGCCAGCAGCTTGCAACCGATAGCCAGGACGGGGGAAAAACTGTTTTTT; CDR3aa: CASSLQPIARTGEKLFF
v_gene: TRBV10-3; j_gene: TRBJ2-3; abundance: once; d_gene: -; CDR3nt: TGTGCCATCAGTGTAGACTCCGAGGCGCAGTATTTT; CDR3aa: CAISVDSEAQYF
v_gene: TRBV5-1; j_gene: TRBJ2-3; abundance: -; d_gene: TRBD2; CDR3nt: TGCGCCAGCAGCTTGGGACTAGCGGGAGAGGGCACAGATACGCAGTATTTT; CDR3aa: CASSLGLAGEGTDTQYF
v_gene: TRBV19; j_gene: TRBJ1-1; abundance: -; d_gene: -; CDR3nt: TGTGCCAGTAGTATGTGGCGGAACACTGAAGCTTTCTTT; CDR3aa: CASSMWRNTEAFF
v_gene: TRBV13; j_gene: TRBJ2-2; abundance: -; d_gene: -; CDR3nt: TGTGCCAGCAGCTACAGGGTGGCGGGCACCGGGGAGCTGTTTTTT; CDR3aa: CASSYRVAGTGELFF
v_gene: TRBV6-2/TRBV6-3; j_gene: TRBJ1-1; abundance: -; d_gene: -; CDR3nt: TGTGCCAGCAGTTGGGGATTATTCAAGGCTGAAGCTTTCTTT; CDR3aa: CASSWGLFKAEAFF
v_gene: TRBV3-1/TRBV3-2; j_gene: TRBJ1-1; abundance: once; d_gene: TRBD1; CDR3nt: TGTGCCAGCAGCCAGTGCCGGGACAGGGGGCTTGTAGCTTTCTTT; CDR3aa: CASSQCRDRGLVAFF
v_gene: TRBV5-1; j_gene: TRBJ2-3; abundance: once; d_gene: TRBD2; CDR3nt: TGCGCCAGCAGCTTGTGGGGGGGATCCACAGATACGCAGTATTTT; CDR3aa: CASSLWGGSTDTQYF
v_gene: TRBV20-1; j_gene: TRBJ1-4; abundance: -; d_gene: TRBD1; CDR3nt: TGCAGTGCTAGTCGGGACAGTCGTGAAAAACTGTTTTTT; CDR3aa: CSASRDSREKLFF
v_gene: TRBV6-1; j_gene: TRBJ1-6; abundance: -; d_gene: TRBD1; CDR3nt: TGTGCCAGCAGTGGAGGGGACAGGGACGTTGAGGGCCCTAATTCACCCCTCCACTTT; CDR3aa: CASSGGDRDVEGPNSPLHF
v_gene: TRBV9; j_gene: TRBJ2-2; abundance: -; d_gene: -; CDR3nt: TGTGCCAGCAGCGTAGGTGCATATAACACCGGGGAGCTGTTTTTT; CDR3aa: CASSVGAYNTGELFF
v_gene: TRBV4-1; j_gene: TRBJ1-1; abundance: -; d_gene: TRBD1; CDR3nt: TGCGCCAGCAGCCAAGATCTTCCCCCAGACAGGGTTGAAGCTTTCTTT; CDR3aa: CASSQDLPPDRVEAFF
v_gene: TRBV3-1/TRBV3-2; j_gene: TRBJ1-3; abundance: -; d_gene: -; CDR3nt: TGTGCCAGCAGCCCTTCCCTCGACTCTGGAAACACCATATATTTT; CDR3aa: CASSPSLDSGNTIYF
v_gene: TRBV27; j_gene: TRBJ2-3; abundance: -; d_gene: -; CDR3nt: TGTGCCAGCAGTTTATCGGACAGTTGGGAGGGAGATACGCAGTATTTT; CDR3aa: CASSLSDSWEGDTQYF
v_gene: TRBV19; j_gene: TRBJ2-1; abundance: once; d_gene: -; CDR3nt: TGTGCCAGTAGTATAGATCTCCCAGAGGGTGAGCAGTTCTTC; CDR3aa: CASSIDLPEGEQFF
v_gene: TRBV28; j_gene: TRBJ1-6; abundance: -; d_gene: -; CDR3nt: TGTGCCAGCAGTTTGTGGCCGGGGCAGGGTAATTCACCCCTCCACTTT; CDR3aa: CASSLWPGQGNSPLHF
v_gene: TRBV18; j_gene: TRBJ2-6; abundance: -; d_gene: TRBD1; CDR3nt: TGTGCCAGCTCAAGGGACAGGGGTTCTGGGGCCAACGTCCTGACTTTC; CDR3aa: CASSRDRGSGANVLTF
v_gene: TRBV6-5; j_gene: TRBJ2-7; abundance: -; d_gene: TRBD2; CDR3nt: TGTGCCAGCAGACCATGGGCGGGGGTCCCCTACGAGCAGTACTTC; CDR3aa: CASRPWAGVPYEQYF